The 7 T cell receptor beta chains given below trace back to one sample, sequenced in a study of T cell responses to AZD1222 COVID-19 vaccine. Profiled with immunoSEQ multiplex PCR; TCRdb holds only in-frame clones, not every one. The sample has some 90,000 clones, 86% seen once; the top ten hold approximately 8%. This specimen was peripheral blood, taken on day 0 of AZD1222 vaccination. The receptors originated from an adult in good health.

The rearrangement uses TRBV28 and TRBJ2-7; 9 bases align to TRBD2. Germline V lookup: CDR1 MDHEN, CDR2 SYDVKM. V was clipped by 5 bases and J by 4 bases; unmatched bases: 9. The CDR3 covers 15 residues. CDR3 nucleotide sequence: TGTGCCAGCAGTGAAGCCGGGACTAGCAGATACGAGCAGTACTTC. Protein product: CASSEAGTSRYEQYF.

V gene TRBV19 combines with J gene TRBJ2-5, with 9 bases fitting TRBD2. Germline V CDR1 and CDR2: LNHDA, SQIVND (reference sequence). V trimming: 10 bases; J trimming: 4 bases; junction bases outside the gene matches: 13. The CDR3 is made up of 15 amino acids. CDR3 sequence: CATVHQAGGIETQYF. The DNA of the CDR3 is TGTGCCACCGTACATCAAGCGGGAGGCATAGAGACCCAGTACTTC.

The rearrangement links TRBV30 to TRBJ1-5, with D possibly TRBD1 on 5 matching bases. V lost 2 bases, J lost 5 bases, and 13 bases lay in between. Germline-derived CDR1 and CDR2 are GTSNPN and SVGIG (reference sequence). CDR3 length: 14 residues. In DNA, the CDR3 is TGTGCCTGGAGTACTACAGGTTTCGATCAGCCCCAGCATTTT. As protein: CAWSTTGFDQPQHF.

The chain combines TRBV4-1 with TRBJ1-3, with a weak D call TRBD1 (5 bases). The CDR3 runs 17 residues. Germline values: CDR1 MGHRA, CDR2 YSYEKL. The germline V and J ends were trimmed by 1 base and 0 bases, with 13 bases remaining between them. The CDR3 coding sequence is TGCGCCAGCAGCCAAGTTTGGCAGGGCCGCTCTGGAAACACCATATATTTT. It is translated as CASSQVWQGRSGNTIYF.

V is TRBV7-2 and J is TRBJ1-1, with 8 bases fitting TRBD1. Germline V gene data show CDR1 as SGHTA and CDR2 as FQGNSA. J lost 0 bases, V lost 5 bases, and 5 bases had no gene match. The length of the CDR3 is 15 residues. The CDR3 here is CASSTGGTLNTEAFF. CDR3 DNA: TGTGCCAGCAGCACAGGGGGGACCCTGAACACTGAAGCTTTCTTT.

The V and J genes are TRBV5-1 and TRBJ2-7; 12 bases agree with TRBD2. The CDR3 totals 18 residues. CDR1 is SGHRS and CDR2 is YFSETQ in the germline V gene. V trimming: 4 bases; J trimming: 0 bases; junction bases outside the gene matches: 11. This CDR3 reads CASSRYRTSGTSSYEQYF. CDR3 bases: TGCGCCAGCAGCAGGTACCGGACTAGCGGGACAAGCTCCTACGAGCAGTACTTC.

This chain uses TRBV7-3 with TRBJ2-1, with D possibly being TRBD1 (6 bases). V was pared by 4 bases and J by 4 bases, with 14 bases between. Germline V CDR1 and CDR2: SGHTA, FQGTGA. This CDR3 has 15 residues. In DNA form, the CDR3 reads TGTGCCAGCAGCTCCCCAGGGGAAAGGTACAATGAGCAGTTCTTC. This codes for CASSSPGERYNEQFF.